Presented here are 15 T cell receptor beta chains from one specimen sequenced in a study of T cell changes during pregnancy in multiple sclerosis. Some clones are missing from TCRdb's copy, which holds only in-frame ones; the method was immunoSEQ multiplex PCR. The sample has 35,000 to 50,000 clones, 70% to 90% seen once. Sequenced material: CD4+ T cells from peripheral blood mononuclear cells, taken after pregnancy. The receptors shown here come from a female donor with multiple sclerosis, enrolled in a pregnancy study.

The CDR3 reads CASSLGVGGAIGINQPQHF. DNA of the CDR3: TGTGCCAGCAGCTTGGGCGTAGGGGGGGCCATAGGGATCAATCAGCCCCAGCATTTT. The chain couples TRBV5-6 to TRBJ1-5, with a weak D call TRBD1 (6 bases). Germline values: CDR1 SGHDT, CDR2 YYEEEE. CDR3 size: 19 residues. Trimming took 0 bases from V and 3 from J, leaving 22 bases between them. Filled out from reference TRBV5-6 and TRBJ1-5, the complete variable domain reads DAGVTQSPTHLIKTRGQQVTLRCSPKSGHDTVSWYQQALGQGPQFIFQYYEEEERQRGNFPDRFSGHQFPNYSSELNVNALLLGDSALYLCASSLGVGGAIGINQPQHFGDGTRLSIL.

The CDR3 region has the DNA TGTGCCAGCTCGGGAGGGGCCGGCGAGCAGTACTTC. This gives the protein CASSGGAGEQYF. This sequence joins TRBV7-3 and TRBJ2-7; 8 bases are shared with TRBD2. With V trimmed by 8 bases and J by 6 bases, 6 bases remained unmatched. CDR3 length: 12 amino acids. Germline assignment: CDR1 SGHTA and CDR2 FQGTGA. The entire variable domain, with the rest obtained from reference TRBV7-3 and TRBJ2-7, is as follows: GAGVSQTPSNKVTEKGKYVELRCDPISGHTALYWYRQSLGQGPEFLIYFQGTGAADDSGLPNDRFFAVRPEGSVSTLKIQRTERGDSAVYLCASSGGAGEQYFGPGTRLTVT.

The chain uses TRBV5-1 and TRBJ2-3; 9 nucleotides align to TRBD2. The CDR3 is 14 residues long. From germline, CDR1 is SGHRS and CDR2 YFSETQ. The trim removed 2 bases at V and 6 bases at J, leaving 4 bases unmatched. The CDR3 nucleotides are TGCGCCAGCAGCTTCCTAGCGGGGTGGGATACGCAGTATTTT. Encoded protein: CASSFLAGWDTQYF. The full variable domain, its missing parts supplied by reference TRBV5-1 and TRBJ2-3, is KAGVTQTPRYLIKTRGQQVTLSCSPISGHRSVSWYQQTPGQGLQFLFEYFSETQRNKGNFPGRFSGRQFSNSRSEMNVSTLELGDSALYLCASSFLAGWDTQYFGPGTRLTVL.

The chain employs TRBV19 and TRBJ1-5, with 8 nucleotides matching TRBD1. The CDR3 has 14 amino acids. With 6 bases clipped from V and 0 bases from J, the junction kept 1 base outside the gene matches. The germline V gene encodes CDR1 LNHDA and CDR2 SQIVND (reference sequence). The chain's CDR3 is CASRQGGSNQPQHF. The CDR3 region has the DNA TGTGCCAGTAGACAGGGGGGTAGCAATCAGCCCCAGCATTTT.

The CDR3 coding sequence is TGTGCCAGCAGCTTACGCCCCCGGTCAGATACGCAGTATTTT. Amino acids: CASSLRPRSDTQYF. The chain uses TRBV7-3 and TRBJ2-3; D is ambiguous. V was shortened by 2 bases and J by 4 bases, with 10 bases between the two germline ends. CDR1 SGHTA and CDR2 FQGTGA come from the germline V gene. The CDR3 length is 14 residues. Using reference TRBV7-3 and TRBJ2-3 for the parts outside the CDR3, the full variable domain is GAGVSQTPSNKVTEKGKYVELRCDPISGHTALYWYRQSLGQGPEFLIYFQGTGAADDSGLPNDRFFAVRPEGSVSTLKIQRTERGDSAVYLCASSLRPRSDTQYFGPGTRLTVL.

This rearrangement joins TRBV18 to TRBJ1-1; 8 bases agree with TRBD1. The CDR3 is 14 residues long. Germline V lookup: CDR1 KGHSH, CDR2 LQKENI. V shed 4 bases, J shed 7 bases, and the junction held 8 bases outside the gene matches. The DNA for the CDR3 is TGTGCCAGCTCACGGCAGGGGGCGCGAAGTGAAGCTTTCTTT. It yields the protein CASSRQGARSEAFF.

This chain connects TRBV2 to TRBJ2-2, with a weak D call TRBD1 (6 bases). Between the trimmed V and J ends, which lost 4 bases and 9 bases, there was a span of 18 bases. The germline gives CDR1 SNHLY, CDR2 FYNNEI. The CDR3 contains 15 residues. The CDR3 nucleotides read TGTGCCAGCAGTGCGCGCGGACAGCCGGGCAGGGAGCTGTTTTTT. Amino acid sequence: CASSARGQPGRELFF.

CDR3 DNA sequence: TGCAGCGTGGGGCGGTTTAGGACAGGGAGGGTTCTCGGCACTGAAGCTTTCTTT. Protein sequence: CSVGRFRTGRVLGTEAFF. This sequence joins TRBV29-1 and TRBJ1-1; 8 bases line up with TRBD1. The germline V gene encodes CDR1 SQVTM and CDR2 ANQGSEA. With V trimmed by 6 bases and J by 4 bases, 22 bases remained unmatched. The CDR3 has 18 amino acids.

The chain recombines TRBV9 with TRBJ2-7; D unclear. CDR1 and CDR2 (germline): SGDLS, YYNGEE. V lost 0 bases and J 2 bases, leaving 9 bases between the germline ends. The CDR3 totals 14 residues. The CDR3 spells CASSVGATPYEQYF. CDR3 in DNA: TGTGCCAGCAGCGTAGGGGCGACCCCCTACGAGCAGTACTTC.

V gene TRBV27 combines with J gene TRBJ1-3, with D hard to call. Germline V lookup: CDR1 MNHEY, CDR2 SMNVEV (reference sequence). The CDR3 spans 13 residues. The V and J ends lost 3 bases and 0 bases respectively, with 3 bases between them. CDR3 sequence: CASSFSSGNTIYF. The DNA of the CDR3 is TGTGCCAGCAGTTTCAGCTCTGGAAACACCATATATTTT.

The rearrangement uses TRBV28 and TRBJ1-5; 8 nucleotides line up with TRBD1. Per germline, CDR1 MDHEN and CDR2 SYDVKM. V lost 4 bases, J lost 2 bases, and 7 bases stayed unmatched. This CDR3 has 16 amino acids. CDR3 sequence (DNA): TGTGCCAGCAGTTCCTCGACAGGGGCACGCAATCAGCCCCAGCATTTT. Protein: CASSSSTGARNQPQHF.

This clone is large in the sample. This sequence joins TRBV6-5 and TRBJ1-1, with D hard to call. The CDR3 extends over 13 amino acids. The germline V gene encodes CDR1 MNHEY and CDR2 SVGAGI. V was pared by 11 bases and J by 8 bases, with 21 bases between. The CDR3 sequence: CAVSPLSGEEAFF. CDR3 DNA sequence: TGTGCCGTCTCCCCCCTGTCCGGGGAGGAAGCTTTCTTT.

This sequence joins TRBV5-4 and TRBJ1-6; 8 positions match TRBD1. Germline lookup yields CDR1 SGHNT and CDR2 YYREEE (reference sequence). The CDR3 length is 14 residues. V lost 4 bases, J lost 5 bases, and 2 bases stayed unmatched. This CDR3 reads CASSQDRDNSPLHF. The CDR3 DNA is TGTGCCAGCAGCCAGGACAGGGATAATTCACCCCTCCACTTT.

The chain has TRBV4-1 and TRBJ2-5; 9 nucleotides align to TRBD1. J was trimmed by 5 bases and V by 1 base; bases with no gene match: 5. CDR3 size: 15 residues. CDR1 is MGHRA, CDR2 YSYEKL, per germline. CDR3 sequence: CASSQGWGTGETQYF. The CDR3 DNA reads TGCGCCAGCAGCCAAGGGTGGGGGACAGGGGAGACCCAGTACTTC.

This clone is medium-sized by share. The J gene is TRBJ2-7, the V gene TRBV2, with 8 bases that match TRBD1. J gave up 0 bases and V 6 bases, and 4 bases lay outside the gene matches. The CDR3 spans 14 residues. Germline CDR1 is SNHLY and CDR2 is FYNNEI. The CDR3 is CASRRQGNSYEQYF. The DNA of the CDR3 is TGTGCCAGCAGACGACAGGGGAACTCCTACGAGCAGTACTTC.